This T cell receptor (beta chain) was sequenced in a study of cytomegalovirus exposure and HLA in healthy donors (TCRdb year 2017). Background on the whole study: According to a later analysis, the 110 or so validation repertoires were produced on the same platform as the 700 or so repertoires of the first cohort. The study aimed to test whether cataloging public T cell receptors could reveal signatures of past pathogen exposure. A separate validation cohort of more than 100 different subjects was used in addition to the 666-subject first cohort. To predict cytomegalovirus infection status, the study brought together high-throughput TCR immunosequencing, statistical association of individual TCRs with disease status, and machine learning. Findings and caveats that apply to the study as a whole: Most TCR sequences were seen in very few donors, while some public TCRs were found in many individuals. The classifier was reported to diagnose cytomegalovirus status with high specificity and sensitivity in both the original and validation cohorts. The authors suggested that the approach could potentially be generalized to other disease states and immunological phenotypes. A total of some 180 TCR beta chains were listed by the study as associated with cytomegalovirus. All 120 or so repertoires were used to score co-occurrence in the validation cohort in a later analysis, because that analysis had no HLA typing for the cohort. A few of the identified cytomegalovirus-associated TCR beta chains were confirmed in vitro to be specific for cytomegalovirus antigens. Subsequent analysis determined that TCRs grouped into clusters in the first cohort also showed a tendency toward co-occurrence across the 120 or so validation repertoires, and 85% to 95% of cluster scores exceeded 0.

The donors were included in the validation cohort of some 120 subjects, a group kept apart from the roughly 670-subject first cohort. Via the germline V gene, CDR1 is MNHEY and CDR2 SVGAGI. V is trimmed back by 5 bases and J by 5 bases, and the junction contains 5 bases that no gene match accounts for. The CDR3, from cysteine to phenylalanine, totals 14 residues. The kept DNA is CDR3 alone, 42 bases in frame from the first base. The library was generated by the immunoSEQ multiplex PCR assay. Under the source paper's analysis protocol: A statistical classification framework was developed to diagnose cytomegalovirus status using the catalog of TCR beta chain sequences. TCRdb mirrors the immuneACCESS table, restricted to in-frame sequences. Some clones are absent from its copies; in checked studies, under half trace to an unresolved V gene, and the reason for the others is unknown. V, J and clone size were drawn from that table, and D and trimming were deduced from the DNA. In this sample the table shows 100,000 to 150,000 clones, roughly 90% of which occur a single time. Clones ranked in the top ten supply approximately 1.5% of the sample.

Notes on this clone: There is no known antigen for this receptor. There are no base qualities to consult, and no much larger clone falls within one base.

The chain links TRBV6-5 with TRBJ1-4; 7 bases in the middle match TRBD1. The sample was PBMCs. The TCR sequence derives from a young man in good health and CMV-seronegative. In nucleotide form, the sequence is TGTGCCAGCAGTGGGACAGCCCTGAATGAAAAACTGTTTTTT. Its product reads: CASSGTALNEKLFF.